The 31 T cell receptor beta chains in this list originate from one sample, sequenced in a study of CD8+ T cells in alopecia areata. RNA was extracted and reverse transcribed into cDNA as the sequencing template. Repertoires were generated with immunoSEQ multiplex PCR, while TCRdb's copy carries only in-frame clones and drops some. The table includes over 100,000 clones, approximately 48% detected once. The material was CD8+ T cells sorted from blood, obtained at week 0. The receptors here all came from a human donor with alopecia areata.

V usage is TRBV6-5 and J usage is TRBJ2-1; D unclear. Germline V gene lookup returns CDR1 MNHEY and CDR2 SVGAGI. With 2 bases removed from V and 4 bases from J, the gap between germline ends came to 9 bases. The CDR3 loop spans 14 amino acids. The CDR3 sequence is CASSYDREYNEQFF. For the CDR3, the DNA is TGTGCCAGCAGTTACGACCGTGAATACAATGAGCAGTTCTTC.

The CDR3 protein is CASRPRDGLAHYEQYF. The CDR3 DNA reads TGTGCCAGCAGGCCAAGGGACGGACTCGCGCACTACGAGCAGTACTTC. The chain combines TRBV27 with TRBJ2-7; D is tentatively TRBD1 or TRBD2 (5 bases each). Germline loops: CDR1 MNHEY, CDR2 SMNVEV (reference sequence). The length of the CDR3 is 16 residues. V was shortened by 6 bases and J by 3 bases, with 21 bases between the two germline ends.

This clone rates as medium-sized (0.01 to 0.1%). This CDR3 is CASSEGTSANEQFF. For the CDR3, the DNA is TGTGCCAGCAGTGAGGGGACTAGCGCCAATGAGCAGTTCTTC. The genes are TRBV6-4 and TRBJ2-1, with 10 bases that match TRBD2. The CDR3 consists of 14 residues. Per germline, CDR1 MRHNA and CDR2 SNTAGT. Trimming took 3 bases from V and 6 from J; bases not matched to a gene: 2.

V usage is TRBV11-2 and J usage is TRBJ2-7; possible D gene TRBD1, 7 bases. This CDR3 has 13 amino acids. Germline CDR1 reads SGHAT; CDR2 reads FQNNGV. V was trimmed by 5 bases and J by 2 bases, leaving 10 bases between them. CDR3 in amino acids: CASSQGGPYEQYF. The CDR3 bases are TGTGCCAGCAGCCAGGGGGGCCCCTACGAGCAGTACTTC. Using reference TRBV11-2 and TRBJ2-7 for the parts outside the CDR3, the full variable domain is EAGVAQSPRYKIIEKRQSVAFWCNPISGHATLYWYQQILGQGPKLLIQFQNNGVVDDSQLPKDRFSAERLKGVDSTLKIQPAKLEDSAVYLCASSQGGPYEQYFGPGTRLTVT.

The V gene is TRBV4-3, the J gene TRBJ2-5, with 11 bases that match TRBD2. The germline gives CDR1 LGHNA, CDR2 YSLEER. The V gene end was trimmed by 3 bases and the J gene end by 4 bases; junction bases not matched to a gene: 10. This CDR3 spans 17 amino acids. The CDR3 here is CASSQTDSGGGIETQYF. The DNA for the CDR3 is TGCGCCAGCAGCCAGACCGATAGCGGGGGGGGAATAGAGACCCAGTACTTC.

This clone was counted between two and nine times. The V gene is TRBV9, the J gene TRBJ1-1; no firm D call. CDR3 size: 14 residues. From germline, CDR1 is SGDLS and CDR2 YYNGEE. V lost 0 bases, J lost 1 base, and 7 bases lay in between. The CDR3 sequence: CASSVAGSNTEAFF. In DNA, the CDR3 is TGTGCCAGCAGCGTAGCTGGCTCGAACACTGAAGCTTTCTTT.

This clone was seen only a few times. The chain employs TRBV12-5 and TRBJ2-7; TRBD1 might be the D (5 bases). This CDR3 comprises 12 residues. Trimming shortened V by 1 base and J by 7 bases, and 8 bases separated the two germline ends. CDR1 is LGHNT, CDR2 FRNRAP, per germline. The CDR3 bases are TGTGCTAGTGGTTTGGGGACATGGGAGCAGTACTTC. This translates into CASGLGTWEQYF.

The chain couples TRBV7-9 to TRBJ2-2, with D unresolved. The V and J ends lost 2 bases and 4 bases respectively, with 8 bases between them. Germline CDR1 SEHNR, CDR2 FQNEAQ (reference sequence). The CDR3 is 14 amino acids. The CDR3 loop reads CASSLFGSTGELFF. DNA of the CDR3: TGTGCCAGCAGCTTATTTGGCAGCACCGGGGAGCTGTTTTTT.

This clone was detected only a few times. V gene TRBV9 combines with J gene TRBJ1-6; D gene unclear. V lost 1 base and J lost 7, with 3 bases in between. The CDR3 is 12 amino acids. CDR1 and CDR2 from the germline V gene are SGDLS and YYNGEE. This CDR3 is CASSVQNSPLHF. Here the CDR3 DNA reads TGTGCCAGCAGCGTACAAAATTCACCCCTCCACTTT.

The chain joins TRBV25-1 to TRBJ2-5; D gene ambiguous. This CDR3 is 12 amino acids long. V was clipped by 7 bases and J by 5 bases, with 11 bases between them. Per the germline V gene, CDR1 is MGHDK and CDR2 is SYGVNS. The CDR3 DNA follows: TGTGCCAGCAATCTGGGCACGGAGACCCAGTACTTC. It is translated as CASNLGTETQYF.

With regard to this clone: At one boundary the junction diverges from the germline segment, which might be a read error. The genes are TRBV7-8 and TRBJ2-5; the D is unclear. Germline V gene sequence: CDR1 SGHVS, CDR2 FQNEAQ. This CDR3 is built from 13 residues. CDR3 sequence reads: CASTLDGQETQYF. The CDR3 region has the DNA TGTGCCAGCACCTTAGACGGACAAGAGACCCAGTACTTC.

J is TRBJ1-1 and V is TRBV29-1; unclear D gene. The CDR3 has 11 amino acids. The V end lost 0 bases, the J end lost 7 bases, and 6 bases lay between the germline ends. Germline V CDR1 and CDR2: SQVTM, ANQGSEA. CDR3 bases: TGCAGCGTTGAAGAAAGTGGTGAAGCTTTCTTT. Protein product: CSVEESGEAFF.

This clone showed up just a few times. This chain joins TRBV5-4 and TRBJ1-1, with D tentatively TRBD1 (5 bases). Per germline, CDR1 SGHNT and CDR2 YYREEE (reference sequence). Trimming stripped 4 bases from V and 5 bases from J, with 15 bases between. The CDR3 consists of 14 residues. The CDR3 coding sequence is TGTGCCAGCAGCAGGCGGGGGACTGAGACTGAAGCTTTCTTT. Translation gives CASSRRGTETEAFF.

Worth noting for this clone: Additional DNA sequences in this sample encode the identical CDR3. This CDR3 reads CASSQDGGQGGNQPQHF. As DNA, the CDR3 is TGCGCCAGCAGCCAAGATGGGGGTCAGGGTGGCAATCAGCCCCAGCATTTT. The V and J genes are TRBV4-1 and TRBJ1-5; weak D call: TRBD1 (5 bases). This CDR3 has 17 residues. CDR1 and CDR2 (germline): MGHRA, YSYEKL. V was shortened by 0 bases and J by 2 bases, with 14 bases between the two germline ends.

The chain is built from TRBV30 and TRBJ1-1, with unresolved D. V lost 0 bases and J lost 6, with 8 bases in between. The germline CDR1 and CDR2 sequences are GTSNPN and SVGIG (reference sequence). This CDR3 is built from 12 residues. The CDR3 DNA follows: TGTGCCTGGAGTGTCAGTGACCCTGAAGCTTTCTTT. Its translation is CAWSVSDPEAFF.

This chain uses TRBV20-1 with TRBJ2-5; D call uncertain. V lost 6 bases and J 5 bases, leaving 10 bases between the germline ends. The CDR3 consists of 11 residues. Germline CDR1 DFQATT, CDR2 SNEGSKA (reference sequence). CDR3 sequence reads: CSAPLGETQYF. The DNA for the CDR3 is TGCAGTGCCCCCCTTGGGGAGACCCAGTACTTC.

This chain connects TRBV6-5 to TRBJ1-5, with TRBD1 as a possible D gene (6 bases). In germline, CDR1 is MNHEY, CDR2 SVGAGI. The V gene lost 2 bases and the J gene lost 9 bases, with 17 bases spanning the gap. CDR3 length: 15 residues. CDR3 region: CASSYLAGGDGPQHF. The CDR3 DNA follows: TGTGCCAGCAGTTACCTTGCTGGGGGCGATGGGCCCCAGCATTTT.

The chain recombines TRBV15 with TRBJ1-5; no definite D call. Per germline, CDR1 LNHNV and CDR2 YYDKDF (reference sequence). The CDR3 spans 14 residues. The V gene lost 5 bases and the J gene lost 9 bases, with 17 bases spanning the gap. CDR3 nucleotides: TGTGCCACCAGCGAAGCAGAGAGCTCGGGGCCCCAGCATTTT. Its translation is CATSEAESSGPQHF.

The chain carries TRBV27 and TRBJ2-1, with 7 nucleotides matching TRBD2. Germline trimming cut 5 bases from V and 5 bases from J; bases unmatched to any gene: 6. CDR3 length: 14 amino acids. Germline assignment: CDR1 MNHEY and CDR2 SMNVEV (reference sequence). The CDR3 region is CASSLRDYHNEQFF. The CDR3 DNA follows: TGTGCCAGCAGTCTCCGGGACTACCACAATGAGCAGTTCTTC.

This rearrangement joins TRBV7-2 to TRBJ2-3, with D possibly being TRBD1 or TRBD2 (6 bases each). From germline, CDR1 is SGHTA and CDR2 FQGNSA. CDR3 length: 17 amino acids. Trimming removed 5 bases from V and 4 bases from J, with 22 bases in between. CDR3 nucleotides: TGTGCCAGCAGCCCCGGGGGCCTTCGGGACCAAGCAGATACGCAGTATTTT. Protein: CASSPGGLRDQADTQYF.

This chain links TRBV30 with TRBJ1-1; no clear D gene. This CDR3 contains 11 residues. Trimming took off 5 bases at V and 5 bases at J, with 9 bases between the two ends. CDR1 is GTSNPN and CDR2 is SVGIG in the germline V gene (reference sequence). The CDR3 nucleotides read TGTGCCTGGGGGTGGCGTACTGAAGCTTTCTTT. Translating it yields CAWGWRTEAFF.

This chain links TRBV13 with TRBJ2-5; TRBD1 matches 9 bases. The CDR3 runs 15 residues. CDR1 and CDR2 from the germline V gene are PRHDT and FYEKMQ (reference sequence). J gave up 9 bases and V 4 bases, and 12 bases lay outside the gene matches. The chain's CDR3 is CASSSDGQGPRSQYF. CDR3 DNA sequence: TGTGCCAGCAGCTCGGACGGACAGGGGCCCAGATCCCAGTACTTC. The full variable domain, completed using reference TRBV13 and TRBJ2-5, is AAGVIQSPRHLIKEKRETATLKCYPIPRHDTVYWYQQGPGQDPQFLISFYEKMQSDKGSIPDRFSAQQFSDYHSELNMSSLELGDSALYFCASSSDGQGPRSQYFGPGTRLLVL.

The CDR3 protein is CSAEGGTNSEAFF. The CDR3 DNA follows: TGCAGCGCTGAGGGAGGGACGAATTCGGAAGCTTTCTTT. The genes are TRBV29-1 and TRBJ1-1; D is possibly TRBD1 (5 bases). CDR3 length equals 13 residues. V lost 7 bases to trimming and J lost 8 bases, with 20 bases between them. CDR1 is SQVTM, CDR2 ANQGSEA, per germline. The entire variable domain, with the rest obtained from reference TRBV29-1 and TRBJ1-1, is as follows: SAVISQKPSRDICQRGTSLTIQCQVDSQVTMMFWYRQQPGQSLTLIATANQGSEATYESGFVIDKFPISRPNLTFSTLTVSNMSPEDSSIYLCSAEGGTNSEAFFGQGTRLTVV.

This chain joins TRBV29-1 and TRBJ2-7, with a weak D call TRBD2 (6 bases). V gave up 6 bases and J gave up 2 bases, with 17 bases separating them. This CDR3 contains 14 residues. The germline CDR1 and CDR2 sequences are SQVTM and ANQGSEA. This CDR3 reads CSVEAGFGTYEQYF. The CDR3 nucleotides are TGCAGCGTGGAGGCGGGATTCGGCACCTACGAGCAGTACTTC.

The CDR3 DNA reads TGTGCCAGCAGTCCTGGTCCACCGGCTGGAAACACCATATATTTT. Its protein is CASSPGPPAGNTIYF. V gene TRBV7-9 combines with J gene TRBJ1-3; D gene ambiguous. The CDR3 is 15 residues long. The germline V and J ends were trimmed by 6 bases and 2 bases, with 14 bases remaining between them. Germline assignment: CDR1 SEHNR and CDR2 FQNEAQ (reference sequence).

J is TRBJ1-2 and V is TRBV6-5, with D unresolved. Germline V gives CDR1 MNHEY, CDR2 SVGAGI. V lost 2 bases and J 3 bases, leaving 10 bases between the germline ends. The CDR3 is made up of 14 amino acids. CDR3 protein: CASSYVGRDYGYTF. DNA for the CDR3: TGTGCCAGCAGTTACGTTGGGAGGGACTATGGCTACACCTTC.

This clone has more than one count but fewer than ten. This chain uses TRBV10-3 with TRBJ2-7; D possibly uses TRBD1 or TRBD2 (5 bases each). The ends were cut back, 2 bases at V and 5 bases at J, with 10 bases in the middle. CDR3 length: 13 amino acids. Germline V gives CDR1 ENHRY, CDR2 SYGVKD. CDR3 bases: TGTGCCATCAGTGAGAGAGGGGTACACGAGCAGTACTTC. This encodes CAISERGVHEQYF.

The chain carries TRBV5-6 and TRBJ1-2; TRBD1 might be the D (5 bases). The length of the CDR3 is 13 residues. Per germline, CDR1 SGHDT and CDR2 YYEEEE. Trimming removed 5 bases at V and 4 bases at J, with 12 bases between. The CDR3 here is CASSGAGIYGYTF. The CDR3 coding sequence is TGTGCCAGCAGTGGGGCAGGGATCTATGGCTACACCTTC.

The chain has TRBV13 and TRBJ1-2; no reliable D call. Trimming pared 4 bases from V and 5 bases from J, leaving 14 bases between. The CDR3 runs 14 residues. Looked up from germline, CDR1 is PRHDT and CDR2 is FYEKMQ (reference sequence). The CDR3 DNA is TGTGCCAGCAGCTCGACGCCGACGGGTTATGGCTACACCTTC. It encodes CASSSTPTGYGYTF. Filled out from reference TRBV13 and TRBJ1-2, the complete variable domain reads AAGVIQSPRHLIKEKRETATLKCYPIPRHDTVYWYQQGPGQDPQFLISFYEKMQSDKGSIPDRFSAQQFSDYHSELNMSSLELGDSALYFCASSSTPTGYGYTFGSGTRLTVV.

This chain joins TRBV5-4 and TRBJ2-2, with TRBD1 matching 11 bases. The CDR3 has 16 amino acids. CDR1 SGHNT and CDR2 YYREEE come from the germline V gene (reference sequence). V dropped 2 bases and J dropped 6; count of bases not matched to a gene: 6. The CDR3, as DNA: TGTGCCAGCAGCTTATACCCGGGACAGGGGGCCGGGGAGCTGTTTTTT. The encoded protein is CASSLYPGQGAGELFF.

The V and J genes are TRBV29-1 and TRBJ2-7; D may match TRBD1 or TRBD2 (6 bases each). V lost 5 bases, J lost 5 bases, and 13 bases lay in between. Germline CDR1 SQVTM, CDR2 ANQGSEA. This CDR3 has 12 residues. In nucleotides, the CDR3 is TGCAGCGTTCGGAGGGACATAGACGAGCAGTACTTC. Protein: CSVRRDIDEQYF.